This T cell receptor beta chain was obtained from a study of regulatory T cells in long-lasting Graves disease. CDR1 is SGHDT, CDR2 YYEEEE, per germline. Trimming took off 4 bases at V and 2 bases at J, with 12 bases between the two ends. The CDR3 length is 14 residues. Arm-PCR of CDR3 regions with iRepertoire HTBI primers generated TCR beta libraries. TCRdb independently ran MiXCR on the multiplex PCR reads; one entry per CDR3 protein. This sample has about 430,000 distinct CDR3 sequences, with roughly 15% found just once. This clonotype has more than one count but fewer than ten. As to time point: newly diagnosed GD, antithyroid drugs for less than 3 months. Construction of the TCR library relied on RNA isolated from PBMCs. These same records also appear under a second study, on T cells in Graves' hyperthyroidism and ophthalmopathy.

This chain joins TRBV5-6 and TRBJ2-5; no firm D call. This sequence originates from a woman between 40 and 55 years old with Graves disease. Sequencing was performed on peripheral blood mononuclear cells (PBMCs), taken at new diagnosis, from a patient treated with antithyroid drugs. CDR3: CASSLVYYQETQYF. Written as DNA, the CDR3 is TGTGCCAGCAGCCTGGTTTACTATCAAGAGACCCAGTACTTC.